This T cell receptor beta chain was obtained from a study of blood T cell repertoires in COVID-19. Across the whole study: Samples of COVID-19 (acute and convalescent) were obtained from the United States, Italy and Spain. T cells, B-cell-depleted T cells, or PBMCs supplied cDNA or gDNA.

Germline V gene data show CDR1 as SGHRS and CDR2 as YFSETQ. CDR3 size: 16 residues. The V gene end was trimmed by 2 bases and the J gene end by 6 bases; junction bases not matched to a gene: 6. Followed longitudinally, the Seattle patients had been enrolled during active infection. The data were produced by immunoSEQ multiplex PCR, yet TCRdb's version contains in-frame clones alone and is incomplete. This table has roughly 280,000 clones, approximately 86% appearing once. The sequenced sample consisted of peripheral blood. This receptor was obtained from a woman aged 55 to 70 with COVID-19, enrolled during active disease. This rearrangement joins TRBV5-1 to TRBJ2-1; TRBD2 agrees at 12 bases. The CDR3 is CASSFLAGGPGNEQFF. The CDR3 region has the DNA TGCGCCAGCAGCTTCCTAGCGGGAGGGCCGGGCAATGAGCAGTTCTTC.